The 21 T cell receptor beta chains given below trace back to one sample, sequenced in a study of blood T cell repertoires in COVID-19. Measured with immunoSEQ multiplex PCR; TCRdb has only the in-frame clones, and not every one. The sample lists some 250,000 clones, about 86% occurring once. Specimen: peripheral blood. Receptor source: a woman of 80 years or more with acute or convalescent COVID-19.

This chain uses TRBV27 with TRBJ1-3, with D perhaps TRBD1 (6 bases). V was shortened by 8 bases and J by 0 bases, with 11 bases between the two germline ends. The CDR3 is made up of 14 amino acids. Germline values: CDR1 MNHEY, CDR2 SMNVEV (reference sequence). The CDR3 loop reads CASRDTYSGNTIYF. In nucleotides, the CDR3 is TGTGCCAGCCGGGACACTTACTCTGGAAACACCATATATTTT.

V usage is TRBV19 and J usage is TRBJ2-5; TRBD1 is a possible D gene (6 bases). V dropped 7 bases and J dropped 2 bases, with 11 bases sitting between them. Germline V gene data show CDR1 as LNHDA and CDR2 as SQIVND (reference sequence). The CDR3 is made up of 13 amino acids. CDR3 sequence reads: CASTSGAQETQYF. In nucleotides, the CDR3 is TGTGCCAGTACCTCAGGGGCACAAGAGACCCAGTACTTC. The full variable domain, rest sourced from reference TRBV19 and TRBJ2-5, is DGGITQSPKYLFRKEGQNVTLSCEQNLNHDAMYWYRQDPGQGLRLIYYSQIVNDFQKGDIAEGYSVSREKKESFPLTVTSAQKNPTAFYLCASTSGAQETQYFGPGTRLLVL.

The chain combines TRBV7-9 with TRBJ1-4; 7 bases match TRBD1. The length of the CDR3 is 14 residues. V trimming: 6 bases; J trimming: 7 bases; junction bases outside the gene matches: 8. Per germline, CDR1 SEHNR and CDR2 FQNEAQ (reference sequence). In nucleotides, the CDR3 is TGTGCCAGCAGTCCACACAGGGGTGGTGAAAAACTGTTTTTT. It yields the protein CASSPHRGGEKLFF.

The rearrangement joins TRBV7-3 to TRBJ2-2, with TRBD1 matching over 8 bases. With 5 bases clipped from V and 6 bases from J, the junction kept 8 bases outside the gene matches. This CDR3 region has 15 residues. CDR1 is SGHTA, CDR2 FQGTGA, per germline. CDR3 nucleotides: TGTGCCAGCAGCCTAGACAGGGGTTATTCCGGGGAGCTGTTTTTT. It codes for CASSLDRGYSGELFF.

This sequence joins TRBV7-9 and TRBJ1-1; 12 bases line up with TRBD1. The germline V gene has CDR1 SEHNR and CDR2 FQNEAQ (reference sequence). The CDR3 is 17 amino acids. V gave up 0 bases and J gave up 7 bases; unmatched junction bases: 9. CDR3 bases: TGTGCCAGCAGCTTAGCGGGGGCCGGGACAGGGGGCTTTGAAGCTTTCTTT. This sequence encodes CASSLAGAGTGGFEAFF.

This rearrangement joins TRBV2 to TRBJ1-4; TRBD1 matches at 7 bases. Germline V gene lookup returns CDR1 SNHLY and CDR2 FYNNEI. This CDR3 contains 14 residues. The V and J ends lost 4 bases and 8 bases, in that order; junction bases with no gene match: 7. The CDR3 sequence is CASSVAGGREKLFF. CDR3 DNA sequence: TGTGCCAGCAGTGTGGCAGGGGGTAGGGAAAAACTGTTTTTT.

The chain uses TRBV18 and TRBJ2-5, with a possible D match to TRBD1 (6 bases). The CDR3 is made up of 13 amino acids. V gave up 3 bases and J gave up 3 bases, with 8 bases separating them. Germline CDR1 is KGHSH and CDR2 is LQKENI. Here the CDR3 DNA reads TGTGCCAGCTCACCCTGGACAGAAGAGACCCAGTACTTC. Amino acids: CASSPWTEETQYF.

This clone was found a few times. This chain joins TRBV5-1 and TRBJ2-7; 8 bases fit TRBD1. There are 14 residues in the CDR3. CDR1 and CDR2 (germline): SGHRS, YFSETQ. Unmatched junction bases numbered 9, after V lost 7 bases and J lost 3 bases. In nucleotides, the CDR3 is TGCGCCAGCGGCCCGAGTGGACAGGGCTACGAGCAGTACTTC. Residues: CASGPSGQGYEQYF.

The rearrangement links TRBV5-4 to TRBJ2-5; D possibly corresponds to TRBD2 (5 bases). Germline V CDR1 and CDR2: SGHNT, YYREEE (reference sequence). The V end lost 0 bases, the J end lost 5 bases, and 11 bases lay between the germline ends. This CDR3 spans 14 amino acids. The CDR3 reads CASSLGWTQETQYF. The CDR3 DNA sequence: TGTGCCAGCAGCTTGGGGTGGACTCAGGAGACCCAGTACTTC.

A remark on this clone: One end of the junction does not line up with germline, which may come from a read error. The rearrangement uses TRBV7-9 and TRBJ1-2, with 8 bases that match TRBD1. The length of the CDR3 is 12 residues. CDR1 and CDR2 from the germline V gene are SEHNR and FQNEAQ (reference sequence). The CDR3 protein is CASSSTGGTNKF. CDR3 DNA sequence: TGTGCCAGCAGCTCAACAGGGGGGACAAACAAGTTC.

The chain employs TRBV19 and TRBJ2-1, with D possibly matching TRBD2 (6 bases). This CDR3 has 17 residues. V shed 1 base and J shed 0 bases, with 13 bases lying between them. CDR1 and CDR2 from the germline V gene are LNHDA and SQIVND (reference sequence). CDR3 loop: CASSIVAGRSSYNEQFF. DNA for the CDR3: TGTGCCAGTAGTATAGTAGCCGGGAGAAGCTCCTACAATGAGCAGTTCTTC.

The chain joins TRBV4-1 to TRBJ2-2; 9 nucleotides agree with TRBD1. The germline V gene encodes CDR1 MGHRA and CDR2 YSYEKL. V lost 0 bases to trimming and J lost 0 bases; unmatched junction nucleotides: 2. This CDR3 has 17 residues. This CDR3 is CASSQDRDRANTGELFF. The CDR3 region has the DNA TGCGCCAGCAGCCAAGATAGGGACAGGGCGAACACCGGGGAGCTGTTTTTT.

V is TRBV11-1 and J is TRBJ2-1; D is perhaps TRBD1 (5 bases). This CDR3 has 13 residues. V shed 3 bases and J shed 7 bases, with 10 bases lying between them. CDR1 is SGHAT and CDR2 is FQDESV in the germline V gene (reference sequence). The CDR3 sequence: CASSLGRVNEQFF. DNA for the CDR3: TGTGCCAGCAGCTTGGGCAGGGTTAATGAGCAGTTCTTC.

This rearrangement joins TRBV12-5 to TRBJ2-7; 12 positions match TRBD2. The V and J ends lost 2 bases and 3 bases, in that order; junction bases with no gene match: 8. The CDR3 extends over 17 amino acids. Germline loops: CDR1 LGHNT, CDR2 FRNRAP. The CDR3 DNA reads as TGTGCTAGTGGTTTGCCGACCACTAGCGGGGGGAGCTACGAGCAGTACTTC. Translating it yields CASGLPTTSGGSYEQYF.

The chain couples TRBV27 to TRBJ2-3, with D hard to call. The CDR3 is 18 amino acids. V was shortened by 6 bases and J by 2 bases, with 24 bases between the two germline ends. Germline V gene sequence: CDR1 MNHEY, CDR2 SMNVEV (reference sequence). The CDR3 DNA is TGTGCCAGCAGCCCATTTGGGCCGGCTTCCTCCCCCACAGATACGCAGTATTTT. It translates to CASSPFGPASSPTDTQYF.

The rearrangement joins TRBV19 to TRBJ1-3, with 8 nucleotides matching TRBD1. The CDR3 extends over 16 amino acids. The V gene end was trimmed by 6 bases and the J gene end by 3 bases; junction bases not matched to a gene: 10. Germline CDR1 reads LNHDA; CDR2 reads SQIVND (reference sequence). CDR3 nucleotide sequence: TGTGCCAGTAGGCCGACAGGGGCGCTGAGTGGAAACACCATATATTTT. Translated: CASRPTGALSGNTIYF.

This sequence joins TRBV28 and TRBJ2-5, with TRBD1 identical over 7 bases. Germline lookup yields CDR1 MDHEN and CDR2 SYDVKM. The junction had 6 bases not matched to a gene; V was cut back by 4 bases and J by 1 base. This CDR3 region has 15 residues. CDR3 residues: CASSSPGTAQETQYF. The CDR3 coding sequence is TGTGCCAGCAGTTCCCCTGGGACAGCCCAAGAGACCCAGTACTTC.

This clone has just one count. V is TRBV5-5 and J is TRBJ1-3; 8 nucleotides agree with TRBD1. With 4 bases clipped from V and 0 bases from J, the junction kept 12 bases outside the gene matches. The CDR3 is 18 amino acids. CDR1 is SGHKS and CDR2 is YYEKEE in the germline V gene (reference sequence). CDR3 in amino acids: CASSRTGTGIDSGNTIYF. CDR3 coding DNA: TGTGCCAGCAGCCGTACCGGGACAGGTATTGACTCTGGAAACACCATATATTTT.

The genes are TRBV1 and TRBJ2-7; the listed D gene, TRBD2, was not tested against the DNA. TRBV1 is termed a pseudogene. The CDR3 loop spans 14 amino acids. CDR3 bases: TGCACCAGCAGGCGCGGGGGGATTACCTACGAGCAGTACTTC. The encoded protein is CTSRRGGITYEQYF.

This clone was recorded only once. The chain joins TRBV27 to TRBJ1-6, with 8 positions matching TRBD1. The junction had 14 bases not matched to a gene; V was cut back by 5 bases and J by 8 bases. The germline V gene has CDR1 MNHEY and CDR2 SMNVEV (reference sequence). The CDR3 runs to 17 residues. The CDR3 DNA is TGTGCCAGCAGTCTGAATACCGGGACAGGAAAGCATTCACCCCTCCACTTT. This encodes CASSLNTGTGKHSPLHF.

Only one count was recorded for this clone. The chain links TRBV6-1 to TRBJ2-1; D ambiguous. The germline V and J ends were trimmed by 3 bases and 6 bases, with 6 bases remaining between them. This CDR3 has 12 amino acids. Germline V gene sequence: CDR1 MNHNS, CDR2 SASEGT. CDR3 sequence reads: CASSENGNEQFF. The CDR3 nucleotides read TGTGCCAGCAGTGAGAACGGCAATGAGCAGTTCTTC.